A single sample gave rise to the 18 T cell receptor beta chains below, sequenced in a study of T cell responses to AZD1222 COVID-19 vaccine. Sequencing used immunoSEQ multiplex PCR; TCRdb keeps in-frame clones, though not all of them. Of some 150,000 clones in the sample, 93% are singletons; the top ten hold more than 0.85%. The sample consisted of peripheral blood, taken on day 0 of MenACWY control vaccination. The receptors shown here come from an adult in good health.

The rearrangement joins TRBV5-1 to TRBJ1-2, with D perhaps TRBD1 (6 bases). CDR3 length: 15 residues. V was pared by 0 bases and J by 3 bases, with 12 bases between. Germline V gene data show CDR1 as SGHRS and CDR2 as YFSETQ. The CDR3 sequence is CASSLDQGQDYGYTF. CDR3 bases: TGCGCCAGCAGCTTGGATCAGGGGCAGGACTATGGCTACACCTTC.

The chain links TRBV6-2 or TRBV6-3 to TRBJ2-2; D is perhaps TRBD1 (5 bases). There are 14 residues in the CDR3. Germline V CDR1 and CDR2: MNHEY, SVGEGT. With 6 bases removed from V and 0 bases from J, the gap between germline ends came to 8 bases. CDR3 DNA: TGTGCCAGCAGCCGGACATCGAACACCGGGGAGCTGTTTTTT. It encodes CASSRTSNTGELFF.

V gene TRBV5-1 combines with J gene TRBJ1-1; D gene ambiguous. CDR1 is SGHRS and CDR2 is YFSETQ in the germline V gene. The CDR3 is 14 residues long. V was pared by 2 bases and J by 0 bases, with 8 bases between. CDR3 bases: TGCGCCAGCAGCTTTGCCACATTGAACACTGAAGCTTTCTTT. Its translation is CASSFATLNTEAFF.

This chain connects TRBV2 to TRBJ1-3; tentatively, D is TRBD1 (6 bases). The V gene lost 4 bases and the J gene lost 4 bases, with 11 bases spanning the gap. Per germline, CDR1 SNHLY and CDR2 FYNNEI. This CDR3 contains 14 residues. CDR3 sequence reads: CASSAQGSGNTIYF. Here the CDR3 DNA reads TGTGCCAGCAGTGCACAGGGTTCGGGAAACACCATATATTTT.

This sequence joins TRBV10-2 and TRBJ1-5; the D is unclear. Trimming pared 0 bases from V and 6 bases from J, leaving 9 bases between. CDR3 size: 14 residues. Per germline, CDR1 WSHSY and CDR2 SAAADI. The CDR3 region has the DNA TGCGCCAGCAGTGAGTCCCAGGTCGGTCAGCCCCAGCATTTT. Its translation: CASSESQVGQPQHF.

As DNA, the CDR3 is TGTGCCTGGAGTGGCGGGCACAGCTTCAATCAGCCCCAGCATTTT. It codes for CAWSGGHSFNQPQHF. The chain is built from TRBV30 and TRBJ1-5; D is unclear. Germline V gene lookup returns CDR1 GTSNPN and CDR2 SVGIG (reference sequence). The CDR3 runs to 15 residues. V dropped 1 base and J dropped 3 bases, with 13 bases sitting between them.

The V call is TRBV10-3, the J call TRBJ1-1; D remains ambiguous. This CDR3 has 14 residues. Per the germline V gene, CDR1 is ENHRY and CDR2 is SYGVKD. The germline V and J ends were trimmed by 0 bases and 1 base, with 6 bases remaining between them. For the CDR3, the DNA is TGTGCCATCAGTGAGTCTCGGGGGAACACTGAAGCTTTCTTT. Protein sequence: CAISESRGNTEAFF.

The chain is built from TRBV6-5 and TRBJ2-1; possibly TRBD1 for D (7 bases). The V end was cut by 6 bases, the J end by 7 bases, with 13 bases between. Per germline, CDR1 MNHEY and CDR2 SVGAGI. The CDR3 covers 13 residues. The chain's CDR3 is CASRPQGGNEQFF. CDR3 bases: TGTGCCAGCAGACCCCAGGGGGGAAATGAGCAGTTCTTC.

V and J are TRBV15 and TRBJ1-4; D is unclear. CDR1 LNHNV and CDR2 YYDKDF come from the germline V gene (reference sequence). Between the trimmed V and J ends, which lost 1 base and 8 bases, there was a span of 17 bases. The CDR3 contains 16 residues. Here the CDR3 reads CATSRAPRVRSEKLFF. The DNA for the CDR3 is TGTGCCACCAGCAGAGCCCCCCGGGTCAGGAGCGAAAAACTGTTTTTT.

The chain couples TRBV29-1 to TRBJ1-3, with TRBD1 matching over 9 bases. V trimming: 4 bases; J trimming: 2 bases; junction bases outside the gene matches: 3. The CDR3 covers 14 residues. Germline CDR1 is SQVTM and CDR2 is ANQGSEA. The CDR3 nucleotides read TGCAGCGTTGGGGACAGGGACACTGGAAACACCATATATTTT. Protein sequence: CSVGDRDTGNTIYF.

The chain recombines TRBV11-2 with TRBJ1-2; D gene unclear. This CDR3 contains 17 residues. Germline values: CDR1 SGHAT, CDR2 FQNNGV. Trimming stripped 4 bases from V and 1 base from J, with 19 bases between. CDR3 nucleotides: TGTGCCAGCAGCTCGCTACCCCCGTTCGGCCTTAACTATGGCTACACCTTC. Its translation: CASSSLPPFGLNYGYTF.

The V call is TRBV3-1 (or the pseudogene TRBV3-2), the J call TRBJ2-1, with D perhaps matching TRBD1 (6 bases). CDR1 is LGHDT, CDR2 YNNKEL, per germline (reference sequence). V lost 4 bases, J lost 4 bases, and 23 bases lay in between. The CDR3 sequence is 18 residues long. CDR3 loop: CASSLSIRDVRGYNEQFF. The CDR3 coding sequence is TGTGCCAGCAGCCTTTCAATCCGGGACGTCAGGGGATACAATGAGCAGTTCTTC.

The genes are TRBV4-2 and TRBJ1-6; unclear D gene. V lost 1 base, J lost 9 bases, and 7 bases lay in between. Per the germline V gene, CDR1 is LGHNA and CDR2 is YNFKEQ. This CDR3 has 13 residues. The CDR3 nucleotides read TGTGCCAGCAGCCAAGCTCGGGGTTCACCCCTCCACTTT. Translated, it gives CASSQARGSPLHF.

The gene calls are TRBV20-1 and TRBJ1-6, with 8 positions matching TRBD1. Germline V gene data show CDR1 as DFQATT and CDR2 as SNEGSKA (reference sequence). This CDR3 is 17 amino acids long. V lost 3 bases and J lost 0; bases outside the gene matches: 7. The CDR3 DNA follows: TGCAGTGCTAGTTCCCGACAGGGGAGCTCCTATAATTCACCCCTCCACTTT. Amino acid sequence: CSASSRQGSSYNSPLHF.

The J gene is TRBJ1-6, the V gene TRBV4-3; D may be TRBD1 (5 bases). The CDR3 spans 15 residues. Per the germline V gene, CDR1 is LGHNA and CDR2 is YSLEER. Trimming took off 5 bases at V and 6 bases at J, with 14 bases between the two ends. The CDR3 sequence is CASSATGRSNSPLHF. The DNA for the CDR3 is TGCGCCAGCAGCGCAACGGGACGGAGTAATTCACCCCTCCACTTT.

CDR3 residues: CASSPQGINTGELFF. CDR3 bases: TGTGCCAGCAGCCCACAGGGCATAAACACCGGGGAGCTGTTTTTT. The gene calls are TRBV11-2 and TRBJ2-2; D may be TRBD1 (6 bases). V gave up 5 bases and J gave up 2 bases, with 12 bases separating them. The CDR3 runs to 15 residues. Looked up from germline, CDR1 is SGHAT and CDR2 is FQNNGV.

The chain links TRBV5-1 to TRBJ2-1; 9 bases match TRBD2. Germline values: CDR1 SGHRS, CDR2 YFSETQ. J was trimmed by 6 bases and V by 0 bases; bases with no gene match: 7. The CDR3 runs 16 residues. The CDR3 here is CASSLVGSGSSNEQFF. Written as DNA, the CDR3 is TGCGCCAGCAGCTTGGTGGGTAGCGGGAGCTCCAATGAGCAGTTCTTC. The full variable domain, its missing parts supplied by reference TRBV5-1 and TRBJ2-1, is KAGVTQTPRYLIKTRGQQVTLSCSPISGHRSVSWYQQTPGQGLQFLFEYFSETQRNKGNFPGRFSGRQFSNSRSEMNVSTLELGDSALYLCASSLVGSGSSNEQFFGPGTRLTVL.

The chain carries TRBV5-4 and TRBJ1-2, with D tentatively TRBD1 (6 bases). Germline lookup yields CDR1 SGHNT and CDR2 YYREEE (reference sequence). Between the trimmed V and J ends, which lost 5 bases and 4 bases, there was a span of 24 bases. CDR3 length: 17 amino acids. CDR3 protein: CASSSNDRSAYVYGYTF. CDR3 DNA: TGTGCCAGCAGTTCGAATGACAGGTCGGCTTATGTCTATGGCTACACCTTC.